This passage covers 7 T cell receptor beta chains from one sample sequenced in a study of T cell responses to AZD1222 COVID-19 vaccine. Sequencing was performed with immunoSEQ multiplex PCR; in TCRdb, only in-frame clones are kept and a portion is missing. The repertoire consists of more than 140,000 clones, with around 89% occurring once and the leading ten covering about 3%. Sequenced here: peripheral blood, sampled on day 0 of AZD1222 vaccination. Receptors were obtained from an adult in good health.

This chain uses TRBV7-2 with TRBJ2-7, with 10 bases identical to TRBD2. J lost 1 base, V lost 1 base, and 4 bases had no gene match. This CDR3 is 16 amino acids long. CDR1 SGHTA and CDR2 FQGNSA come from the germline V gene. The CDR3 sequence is CASSLGSSGGSYEQYF. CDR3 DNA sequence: TGTGCCAGCAGCTTAGGCAGTAGCGGGGGGTCCTACGAGCAGTACTTC.

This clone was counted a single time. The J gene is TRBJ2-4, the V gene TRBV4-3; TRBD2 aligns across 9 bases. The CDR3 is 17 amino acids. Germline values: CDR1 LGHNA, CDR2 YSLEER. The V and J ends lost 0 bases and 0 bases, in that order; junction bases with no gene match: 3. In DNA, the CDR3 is TGCGCCAGCAGCCAAGATTTGGGACTAGCAGCCAAAAACATTCAGTACTTC. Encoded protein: CASSQDLGLAAKNIQYF.

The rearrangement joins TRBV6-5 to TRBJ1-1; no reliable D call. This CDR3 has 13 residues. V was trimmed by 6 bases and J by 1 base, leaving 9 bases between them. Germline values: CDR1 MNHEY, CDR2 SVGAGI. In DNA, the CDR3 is TGTGCCAGCAGCAAGATAAGGAACACTGAAGCTTTCTTT. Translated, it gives CASSKIRNTEAFF.

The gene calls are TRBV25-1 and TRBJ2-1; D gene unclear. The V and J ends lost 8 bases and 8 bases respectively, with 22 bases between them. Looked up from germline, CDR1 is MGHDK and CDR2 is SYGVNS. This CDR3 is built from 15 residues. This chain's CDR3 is CASAATISPIDEQFF. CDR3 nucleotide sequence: TGTGCCAGCGCGGCGACAATTTCCCCTATTGATGAGCAGTTCTTC.

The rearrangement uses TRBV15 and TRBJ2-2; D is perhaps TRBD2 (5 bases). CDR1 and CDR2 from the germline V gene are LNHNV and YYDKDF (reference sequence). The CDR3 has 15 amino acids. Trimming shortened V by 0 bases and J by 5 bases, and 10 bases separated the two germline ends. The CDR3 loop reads CATSREGSGTGELFF. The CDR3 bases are TGTGCCACCAGCAGAGAAGGGTCGGGGACCGGGGAGCTGTTTTTT.

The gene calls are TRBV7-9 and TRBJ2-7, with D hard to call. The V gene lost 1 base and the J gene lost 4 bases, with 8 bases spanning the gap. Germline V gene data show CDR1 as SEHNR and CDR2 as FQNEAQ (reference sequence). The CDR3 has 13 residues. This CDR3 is CASSLGPEYEQYF. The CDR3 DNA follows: TGTGCCAGCAGCTTAGGCCCGGAATACGAGCAGTACTTC.

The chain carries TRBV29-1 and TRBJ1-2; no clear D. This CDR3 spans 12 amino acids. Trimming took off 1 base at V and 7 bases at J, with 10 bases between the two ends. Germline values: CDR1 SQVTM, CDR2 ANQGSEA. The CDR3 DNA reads TGCAGCGTTGAAGTTCTCGGGTCTGGCTACACCTTC. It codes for CSVEVLGSGYTF.